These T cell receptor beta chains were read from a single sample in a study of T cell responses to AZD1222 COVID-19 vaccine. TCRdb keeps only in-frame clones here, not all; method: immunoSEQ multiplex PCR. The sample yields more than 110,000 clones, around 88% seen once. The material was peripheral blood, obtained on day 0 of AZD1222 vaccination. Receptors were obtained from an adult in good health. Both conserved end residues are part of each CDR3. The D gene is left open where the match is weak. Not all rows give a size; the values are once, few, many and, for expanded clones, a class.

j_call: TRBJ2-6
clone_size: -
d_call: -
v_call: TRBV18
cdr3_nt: TGTGCCAGCTCACCATGGGGGTCGGGGGCCAACGTCCTGACTTTC
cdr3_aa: CASSPWGSGANVLTF

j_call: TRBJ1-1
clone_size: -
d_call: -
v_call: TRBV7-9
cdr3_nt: TGTGCCAGCAACTTCGGTACAGAGAACACTGAAGCTTTCTTT
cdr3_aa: CASNFGTENTEAFF

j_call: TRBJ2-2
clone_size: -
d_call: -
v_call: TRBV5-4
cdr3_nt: TGTGCCAGCCAAACAGGGACGAACACCGGGGAGCTGTTTTTT
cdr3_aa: CASQTGTNTGELFF

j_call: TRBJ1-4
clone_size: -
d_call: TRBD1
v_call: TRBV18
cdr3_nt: TGTGCCAGCTCACCACCGGGACAGGGGTGGGAAAAACTGTTTTTT
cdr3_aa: CASSPPGQGWEKLFF

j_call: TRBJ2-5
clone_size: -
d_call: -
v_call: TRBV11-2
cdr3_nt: TGTGCCAGCAGCTTAGACCAAGAGACCCAGTACTTC
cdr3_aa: CASSLDQETQYF

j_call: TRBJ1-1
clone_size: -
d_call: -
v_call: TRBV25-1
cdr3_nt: TGTGCCAGCAAGGGTCAAGATCACACTGAAGCTTTCTTT
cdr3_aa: CASKGQDHTEAFF

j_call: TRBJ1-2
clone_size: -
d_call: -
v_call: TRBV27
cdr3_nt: TGTGCCAGCAGTTTACGGGTCGTAGGGCAGGCGACTCTCCGAACTGTTTATGGCTACACCTTC
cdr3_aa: CASSLRVVGQATLRTVYGYTF

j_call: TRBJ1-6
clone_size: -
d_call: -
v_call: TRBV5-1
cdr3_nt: TGCGCCAGCGGGGAGAGGTATGATTCACCCCTCCACTTT
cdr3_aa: CASGERYDSPLHF

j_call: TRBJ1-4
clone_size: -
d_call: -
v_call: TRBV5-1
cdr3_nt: TGCGCCAGCAGCAGATGGCCGGGGGAAAAACTGTTTTTT
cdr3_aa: CASSRWPGEKLFF

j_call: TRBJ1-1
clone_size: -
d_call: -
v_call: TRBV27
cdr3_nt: TGTGCCAGCAGTTTTTTCGGGACCCGCGAAGCTTTCTTT
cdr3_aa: CASSFFGTREAFF

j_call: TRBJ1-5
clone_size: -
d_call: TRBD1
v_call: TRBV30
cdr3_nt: TGTGCCTGGAGTGTAAGGGTACGGCCGGGACAGGGGGGATATAGCAATCAGCCCCAGCATTTT
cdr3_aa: CAWSVRVRPGQGGYSNQPQHF

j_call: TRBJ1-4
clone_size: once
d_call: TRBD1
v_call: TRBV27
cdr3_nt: TGTGCCAGCAGTTTAAAGGGACAGGCCGCGAATAATGAAAAACTGTTTTTT
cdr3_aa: CASSLKGQAANNEKLFF

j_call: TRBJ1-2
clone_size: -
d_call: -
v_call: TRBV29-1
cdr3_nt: TGCAGCGCCGGGGATGGTTTAATCTACACCTTC
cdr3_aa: CSAGDGLIYTF

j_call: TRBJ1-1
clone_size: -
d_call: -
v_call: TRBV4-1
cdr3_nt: TGCGCCAGCAGCCCAGGGGCCAGGGGCAATCGAGCTTTCTTT
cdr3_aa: CASSPGARGNRAFF

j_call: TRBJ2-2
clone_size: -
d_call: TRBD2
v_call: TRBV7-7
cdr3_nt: TGTGCCACCGGGGGGACCTACACCGGGGAGCTGTTTTTT
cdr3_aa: CATGGTYTGELFF

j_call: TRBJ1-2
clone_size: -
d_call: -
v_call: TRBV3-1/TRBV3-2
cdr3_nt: TGTGCCAGCAGCCAAGATTCGAATGGCTACACCTTC
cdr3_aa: CASSQDSNGYTF

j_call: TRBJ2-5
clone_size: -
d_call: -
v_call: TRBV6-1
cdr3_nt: TGTGCCAGCAGTGATACAGAGACCCAGTACTTC
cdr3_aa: CASSDTETQYF

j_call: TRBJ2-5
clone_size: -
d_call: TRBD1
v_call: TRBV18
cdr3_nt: TGTGCCAGCTCACCCCCCGGTGAGGGGGCCCGGGAGACCCAGTACTTC
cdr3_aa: CASSPPGEGARETQYF

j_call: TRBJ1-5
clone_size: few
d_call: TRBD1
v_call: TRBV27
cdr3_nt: TGTGCCAGCCGGAGCCAACCGGGACAGGGGTGGCCCCAGCATTTT
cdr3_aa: CASRSQPGQGWPQHF

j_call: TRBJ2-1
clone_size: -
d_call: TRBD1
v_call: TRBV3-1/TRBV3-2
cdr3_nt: TGTGCCAGCAGCCCCAGGACAGGGGGTTCCTCCTACAATGAGCAGTTCTTC
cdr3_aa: CASSPRTGGSSYNEQFF

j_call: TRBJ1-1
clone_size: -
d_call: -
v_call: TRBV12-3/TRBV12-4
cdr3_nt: TGTGCCAGCACCTTCAGAGGGTACACTGAAGCTTTCTTT
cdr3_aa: CASTFRGYTEAFF

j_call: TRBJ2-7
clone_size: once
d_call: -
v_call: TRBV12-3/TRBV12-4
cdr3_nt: TGTGCCAGCAGTTTAGCGCTGCGGTCACTGAACTTC
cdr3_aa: CASSLALRSLNF

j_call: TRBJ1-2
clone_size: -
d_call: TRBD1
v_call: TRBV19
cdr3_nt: TGTGCCTCCGAGCGGACAGGGCGATTCTATGGCTACACCTTC
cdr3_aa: CASERTGRFYGYTF

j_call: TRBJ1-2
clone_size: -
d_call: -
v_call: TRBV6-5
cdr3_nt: TGTGCCAGCAGTTACTCGACGGACTATGGCTACACCTTC
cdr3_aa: CASSYSTDYGYTF

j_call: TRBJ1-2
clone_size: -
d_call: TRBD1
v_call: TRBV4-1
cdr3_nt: TGCGCCAGCAGCCAAGCAGGGGGCAACTATGGCTACACCTTC
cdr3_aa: CASSQAGGNYGYTF

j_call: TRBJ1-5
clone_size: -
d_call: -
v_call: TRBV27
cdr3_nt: TGTGCCAGCAGTCCTCAGGCGTTCGTAGGCAATCAGCCCCAGCATTTT
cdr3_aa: CASSPQAFVGNQPQHF

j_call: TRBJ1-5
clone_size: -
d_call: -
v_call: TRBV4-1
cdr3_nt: TGCGCCAGCAGCCAAGATCTTAGCCTGGTTAATCAGCCCCAGCATTTT
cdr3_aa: CASSQDLSLVNQPQHF

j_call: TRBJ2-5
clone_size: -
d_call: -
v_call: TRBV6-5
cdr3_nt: TGTGCCAGCCCCGGGACGGCTAAAGAGACCCAGTACTTC
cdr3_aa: CASPGTAKETQYF

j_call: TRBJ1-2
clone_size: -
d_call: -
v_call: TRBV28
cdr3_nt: TGTGCCAGCAGTTTGGAGGGGTTTGGCTACACCTTC
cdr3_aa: CASSLEGFGYTF

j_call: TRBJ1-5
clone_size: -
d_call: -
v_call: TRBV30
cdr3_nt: TGTGCCTGGAGTCACGGGGGGGCGGGTCAGCCCCAGCATTTT
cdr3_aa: CAWSHGGAGQPQHF

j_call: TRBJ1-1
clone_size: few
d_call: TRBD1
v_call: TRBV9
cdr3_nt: TGTGCCAGCAGCAAAACAGGGGGCAAGGGAGCTTTCTTT
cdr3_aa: CASSKTGGKGAFF

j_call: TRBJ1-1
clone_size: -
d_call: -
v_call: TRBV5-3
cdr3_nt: TGTGCCAGAAGCTTGGTTCTCGGCATGAACACTGAAGCTTTCTTT
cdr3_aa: CARSLVLGMNTEAFF

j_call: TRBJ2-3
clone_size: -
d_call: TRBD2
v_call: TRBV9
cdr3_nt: TGTGCCAGCAGCGTAGCCCCTACTAGCGAACACACAGATACGCAGTATTTT
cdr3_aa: CASSVAPTSEHTDTQYF

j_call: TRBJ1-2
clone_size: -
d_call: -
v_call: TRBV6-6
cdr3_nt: TGTGCCAGCAATGGGGGTTATGGCTACACCTTC
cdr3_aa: CASNGGYGYTF

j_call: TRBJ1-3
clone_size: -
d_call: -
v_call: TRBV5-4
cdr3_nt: TGTGCCAGCAGCCAAAGTAACTCTGGAAACACCATATATTTT
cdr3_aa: CASSQSNSGNTIYF

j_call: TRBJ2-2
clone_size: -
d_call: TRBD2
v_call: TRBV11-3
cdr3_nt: TGTGCCAGCAGCTTAGGTTTGGCTAGCGGGAGCGCCGGGGAGCTGTTTTTT
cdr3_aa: CASSLGLASGSAGELFF

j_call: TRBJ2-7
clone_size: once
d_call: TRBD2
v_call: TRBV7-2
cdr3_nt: TGTGCCAGCAGCAGAAGCGGGAACGAGCAGTACTTC
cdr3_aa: CASSRSGNEQYF

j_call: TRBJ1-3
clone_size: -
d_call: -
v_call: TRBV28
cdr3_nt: TGTGCCAGCAGGCCTTCGTTCGGGACTCAGGCTATCGTATATTTT
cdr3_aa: CASRPSFGTQAIVYF

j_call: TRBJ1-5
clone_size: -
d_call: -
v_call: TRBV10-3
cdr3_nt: TGTGCCATCAGTGAGTCGCCGGGTCAGCCCCAGCATTTT
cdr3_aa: CAISESPGQPQHF

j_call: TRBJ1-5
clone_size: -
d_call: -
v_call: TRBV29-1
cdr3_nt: TGCAGCGTTGAAGTATCCGGGGAAGGCAATCAGCCCCAGCATTTT
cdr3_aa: CSVEVSGEGNQPQHF

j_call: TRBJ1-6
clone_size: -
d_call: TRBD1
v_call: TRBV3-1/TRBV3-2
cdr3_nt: TGTGCCAGCAGCCGGGAACAGACAGGGTATAATTCACCCCTCCACTTT
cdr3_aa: CASSREQTGYNSPLHF

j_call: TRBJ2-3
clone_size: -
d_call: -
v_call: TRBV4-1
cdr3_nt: TGCGCCAGCAGCCCCGGTGAAGGGTTCACAGATACGCAGTATTTT
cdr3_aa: CASSPGEGFTDTQYF